This T cell receptor beta chain was sequenced in a study of shared clonotypes between healthy human individuals. Study-wide results and limits: Rarefaction revealed incomplete sorted-subset sequencing despite large depth. The study found approximately 5% of naive CD4 clonotypes shared across several donors. Blood alone was sampled, and tissue repertoires likely differ.

CD8 memory fractions consisted of CD45RO+ and CCR7-negative CD45RA+ TemRA cells together. Sequencing was performed with immunoSEQ multiplex PCR; in TCRdb, only in-frame clones are kept and a portion is missing. The sample comprises 600,000 to 750,000 clones, less than 95% of which are singletons, and 34% rests with the top ten. On this clone itself: Its antigen remains unknown.

The ends lost 5 bases at V and 3 bases at J; junction bases unmatched: 6. The length of the CDR3 is 14 residues. Germline-derived CDR1 and CDR2 are MNHNY and SVGAGI (reference sequence). Sequenced input: memory CD8+ T cells from PBMCs. As for subset: CD45RO+ cells pooled with CCR7-negative TemRA cells. The sequence came from a man aged 18 to 30 in good health. Some clones in this sample may be carry-over from other donors' samples. The rearrangement links TRBV6-6 to TRBJ1-1, with 7 positions matching TRBD1. The CDR3 reads CASSPTDRDTEAFF. The CDR3 DNA reads TGTGCCAGCAGTCCAACAGACAGGGACACTGAAGCTTTCTTT.